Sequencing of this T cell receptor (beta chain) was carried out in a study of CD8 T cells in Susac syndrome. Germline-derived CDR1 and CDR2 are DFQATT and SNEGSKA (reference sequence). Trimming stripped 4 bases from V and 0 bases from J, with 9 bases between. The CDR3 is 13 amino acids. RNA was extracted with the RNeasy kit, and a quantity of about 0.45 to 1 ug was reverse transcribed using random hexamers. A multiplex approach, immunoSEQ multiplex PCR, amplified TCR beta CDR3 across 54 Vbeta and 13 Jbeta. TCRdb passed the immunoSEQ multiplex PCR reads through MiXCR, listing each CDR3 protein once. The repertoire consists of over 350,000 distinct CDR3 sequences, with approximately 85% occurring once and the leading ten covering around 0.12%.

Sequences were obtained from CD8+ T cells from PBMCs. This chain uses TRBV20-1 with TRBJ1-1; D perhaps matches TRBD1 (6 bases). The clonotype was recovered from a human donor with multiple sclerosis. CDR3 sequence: CSATQGLNTEAFF. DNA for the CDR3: TGCAGTGCTACCCAGGGGTTGAACACTGAAGCTTTCTTT.